The clone carrying this TCR beta chain was seen a handful of times. Its target is unknown. This entry belongs to a study of T cells in Graves' hyperthyroidism and ophthalmopathy. RNA transcripts served as the template for amplifying TCR beta CDR3 regions. When the TCR CDR3 underwent first-round RT-PCR, the HTBI primer set was used. TCRdb reprocessed the multiplex PCR reads via MiXCR and lists one record per CDR3 protein. The sample holds more than 500,000 distinct CDR3 sequences, 14% seen once. General study points: Researchers found most expanded thyroid clonotypes above 0.001 in blood as well. A model built on 13 V-J features separated ophthalmopathy from stable hyperthyroidism.

The CDR3 sequence is 14 residues long. V gave up 3 bases and J gave up 1 base, with 6 bases separating them. Germline V gives CDR1 MGHDK, CDR2 SYGVNS. The receptor comes from a woman between 40 and 50 years old with Graves' hyperthyroidism. The chain carries TRBV25-1 and TRBJ2-2; no reliable D call. Sequencing was performed on blood. The CDR3 loop reads CASSEFRNTGELFF. The CDR3, as DNA: TGTGCCAGCAGTGAGTTCAGGAACACCGGGGAGCTGTTTTTT.